The present T cell receptor beta chain was sequenced within a study of follicular helper T cells after annual influenza vaccination (dated by TCRdb to the late 2010s). The study in broad terms: Blood was drawn on days 0, 7 and 28 after each seasonal influenza vaccination. To study recall of cTfh clones, some subjects were followed through successive annual vaccinations in the 2013-2014, 2014-2015 and 2015-2016 seasons. Samples from 2013-2014 were cryopreserved, whereas samples from about 2015 were processed immediately after collection. Multi-year samples were available for six subjects, with four spanning two vaccination seasons and two spanning three seasons. One week after vaccination, a second recruited cohort of roughly eleven subjects (Table S1) displayed a similar ICOS+CD38+ cTfh response.

The time point label on this specimen signifies: 2015-2016 season, pre-vaccination. Adults received seasonal inactivated influenza vaccine (Fluvarix), and TCRB sequencing tracked sorted blood CD4 subsets before and after vaccination. To be eligible, subjects had to be community-dwelling and could not have received an influenza vaccine during the previous 6 months. Reasons for exclusion included contraindications to influenza vaccine, substance abuse, HIV/AIDS, active malignancy, immunomodulatory medication, and active illness such as respiratory infection. Between roughly 35 and 110 mL of blood was sampled per time point. Circulating Tfh were defined as non-naive CD4+CXCR5+PD-1+ cells, and these cells were sorted into ICOS+CD38+ and ICOS-CD38- fractions. Ficoll-Paque PLUS or SepMate separation was used to isolate PBMC. Before DNA extraction, cell subsets were sorted from PBMC on a BD FACS Aria. Trimming costs V 5 bases and J 4 bases, and their ends lie 14 bases apart. Inclusive of the bounding cysteine and phenylalanine, the CDR3 is 14 residues long. Only CDR3 DNA remains: 42 bases, in frame from the first base. The germline V gene (reference sequence) specifies LNHDA as CDR1 and SQIVND as CDR2.

Broader findings and caveats from the paper: ICOS+CD38+ cTfh clonality correlated with the frequency of that population, and its change correlated with the change in circulating plasmablast frequency. Because only roughly 10-20% of the analyzed cells gave productive TCRB sequences, there was no way to sample rare clonotypes. Successive annual vaccinations recalled a recurring oligoclonal ICOS+CD38+ cTfh response that included tetramer and AIM influenza-specific clonotypes. Day 7 ICOS+CD38+ clones were most often found later in ICOS-CD38- cTfh, suggesting that subset may serve as a memory reservoir.

Receptor libraries were prepared by the immunoSEQ multiplex PCR assay. Adaptive Biotechnologies carried out TCRB amplification, library preparation, sequencing and preliminary bioinformatics at Survey level resolution. For TCRB sequencing, genomic DNA from the sorted cTfh populations was amplified by multiplex PCR. The published analysis was carried out like this. Clonality was calculated in R as 1 minus normalized Shannon entropy, and the Gini index was computed with the R package ineq. Overlap score was the summed counts of shared sequences divided by total counts of all sequences in both compared samples. Significance of shared clonotypes was assessed by Fisher's exact test, with a theoretical repertoire of 10^7 TCRB sequences assumed. TCRdb's version of the immuneACCESS table is confined to in-frame rearrangements and falls short of the full clone set. An unresolved V gene accounts for under half of the shortfall where checked; the remainder is of unknown origin. Clonal size and the V and J genes are those of that table, whereas D and trimming came from the DNA. This sample gives some 2,100 clones in total; more than 70% of them show up just once. Jointly, the top ten make up approximately 7.9% of the sample.

Points on this clone: It lacks a known antigen. No qualities accompany the bases; no much larger clone lies one base away.

The chain employs TRBV19 and TRBJ1-2; no D gene can be assigned with confidence. This TCR was recovered from an adult who received the influenza vaccine. The source was CXCR5+ CD38+ circulating T follicular helper cells from blood, collected on the day of influenza vaccination. Explained via the paper, the cell subset or site label denotes: circulating Tfh, non-naive CD4+CXCR5+PD-1+ (ICOS+CD38+ or ICOS-CD38-). The CDR3 has the sequence CASSHPAVLYGYTF. The nucleotides read TGTGCCAGTAGTCACCCCGCCGTACTCTATGGCTACACCTTC. Reference TRBV19 and TRBJ1-2 proteins supply the regions before and after the CDR3; the full variable domain is: DGGITQSPKYLFRKEGQNVTLSCEQNLNHDAMYWYRQDPGQGLRLIYYSQIVNDFQKGDIAEGYSVSREKKESFPLTVTSAQKNPTAFYLCASSHPAVLYGYTFGSGTRLTVV.